Following are 18 T cell receptor beta chains from one sample sequenced in a study of a mutant IDH1 vaccine in newly diagnosed glioma. Generated by immunoSEQ multiplex PCR, the TCRdb table keeps only in-frame clones and is missing some. The sample shows under 150,000 clones, about 82% of them seen only once. The sample's time point: week 11, during vaccination. Vaccinated patients received 300 ug of mutant IDH1 20-mer peptide per dose, with topical imiquimod. Antigen specificity for these receptors is unknown. Sequences were derived from PBMCs, sampled from a glioma patient whose treatment included an IDH1 peptide vaccine. These receptors all stem from a middle-aged man with glioma.

This clone has only one observation. The chain couples TRBV10-3 to TRBJ2-3; D is uncertain. Germline loops: CDR1 ENHRY, CDR2 SYGVKD. This CDR3 has 15 amino acids. V lost 0 bases to trimming and J lost 7 bases, with 14 bases between them. The CDR3 DNA reads as TGTGCCATCAGTGAGTCGCCGCTATCATCAAATACGCAGTATTTT. Translated, it gives CAISESPLSSNTQYF.

This clone came up once. The V and J genes are TRBV4-2 and TRBJ2-5, with D perhaps TRBD1 (6 bases). V was pared by 0 bases and J by 2 bases, with 10 bases between. Germline V lookup: CDR1 LGHNA, CDR2 YNFKEQ. The CDR3 totals 15 residues. For the CDR3, the DNA is TGTGCCAGCAGCCAAGATCCCAGGGGACAAGAGACCCAGTACTTC. It translates to CASSQDPRGQETQYF.

This clone was observed a handful of times. The gene calls are TRBV9 and TRBJ1-3; a possible D gene is TRBD1 (5 bases). The germline V and J ends were trimmed by 7 bases and 4 bases, with 9 bases remaining between them. This CDR3 spans 12 amino acids. Germline CDR1 and CDR2: SGDLS and YYNGEE. In nucleotides, the CDR3 is TGTGCCAGCGAAGGGACCGGAAACACCATATATTTT. Amino acids: CASEGTGNTIYF.

Comment on this clone: The same CDR3 also results from other DNA sequences found in this sample. This sequence joins TRBV4-3 and TRBJ2-7; the D is unclear. V was pared by 3 bases and J by 0 bases, with 9 bases between. Germline CDR1 and CDR2: LGHNA and YSLEER. This CDR3 has 14 residues. Written as DNA, the CDR3 is TGCGCCAGCAGCCACAGTAGAACCTCCTACGAGCAGTACTTC. This gives the protein CASSHSRTSYEQYF.

In this sample, this clone turned up many times. CDR3 nucleotides: TGTGCCAGCAGCTTAGATGTGGGACGGGATGAGCAGTTCTTC. Its protein product is CASSLDVGRDEQFF. This rearrangement joins TRBV7-3 to TRBJ2-1; D might be TRBD1 or TRBD2, each matching 5 bases. CDR1 is SGHTA, CDR2 FQGTGA, per germline. V lost 2 bases to trimming and J lost 8 bases, with 13 bases between them. The CDR3 covers 14 residues.

This clone was seen once. The rearrangement joins TRBV18 to TRBJ1-2, with 7 bases matching TRBD1. The CDR3 runs 16 residues. Trimming at V came to 4 bases and at J to 2 bases, leaving 10 bases not matched to a gene. In germline, CDR1 is KGHSH, CDR2 LQKENI. This chain's CDR3 is CASSLDVGQINYGYTF. CDR3 in DNA: TGTGCCAGCTCACTAGACGTGGGACAGATCAACTATGGCTACACCTTC.

The chain is built from TRBV28 and TRBJ2-5; no definite D call. The CDR3 length is 14 residues. With 3 bases removed from V and 5 bases from J, the gap between germline ends came to 13 bases. The germline CDR1 and CDR2 sequences are MDHEN and SYDVKM. The CDR3 loop is CASSFPSTAETQYF. In DNA form, the CDR3 reads TGTGCCAGCAGTTTTCCTAGTACCGCGGAGACCCAGTACTTC.

The chain joins TRBV7-8 to TRBJ2-3; 10 bases align to TRBD2. Unmatched junction bases numbered 2, after V lost 1 base and J lost 4 bases. The CDR3 length is 15 residues. The V gene's germline CDR1 is SGHVS and CDR2 FQNEAQ. CDR3 nucleotides: TGTGCCAGCAGCTTAGGACTAGCGGGCCCAGATACGCAGTATTTT. Translated: CASSLGLAGPDTQYF.

The V call is TRBV11-2, the J call TRBJ1-2; tentative D call: TRBD1 (6 bases). CDR1 is SGHAT, CDR2 FQNNGV, per germline. Trimming cost V 10 bases and J 4 bases, with 22 bases left between them. The CDR3 consists of 15 residues. The CDR3 loop reads CAIHGGGHLSYGYTF. DNA for the CDR3: TGTGCCATCCACGGGGGGGGACACCTATCCTATGGCTACACCTTC.

This clone was detected only once. CDR3 amino acids: CASSGTSGRAGTDTQYF. CDR3 DNA sequence: TGTGCCAGCAGCGGGACTAGCGGGAGGGCCGGTACAGATACGCAGTATTTT. This chain links TRBV7-2 with TRBJ2-3; TRBD2 aligns across 16 bases. Germline V gene data show CDR1 as SGHTA and CDR2 as FQGNSA. The V segment lost 5 bases and the J segment 3 bases; nucleotides outside the gene matches: 5. This CDR3 comprises 17 residues.

Only one count was recorded for this clone. J is TRBJ1-1 and V is TRBV6-6; D is ambiguous. Germline CDR1 reads MNHNY; CDR2 reads SVGAGI (reference sequence). Trimming removed 11 bases at V and 5 bases at J, with 6 bases between. The CDR3 totals 9 residues. The CDR3 bases are TGTGCCTTGGGGACTGAAGCTTTCTTT. It is translated as CALGTEAFF.

Note on this clone: The same CDR3 can be traced to other DNA sequences in this sample. The chain combines TRBV4-3 with TRBJ2-2, with D perhaps being TRBD1 or TRBD2 (5 bases each). The CDR3 totals 14 residues. CDR1 is LGHNA and CDR2 is YSLEER in the germline V gene. V was cut by 0 bases and J by 6 bases, with 8 bases left in between. The CDR3 coding sequence is TGCGCCAGCAGCCAAGATCGAGGGGCCGGGGAGCTGTTTTTT. Translation gives CASSQDRGAGELFF.

V gene TRBV19 combines with J gene TRBJ2-5, with a tentative D call TRBD1 (5 bases). CDR1 is LNHDA, CDR2 SQIVND, per germline (reference sequence). Trimming stripped 1 base from V and 2 bases from J, with 11 bases between. CDR3 length: 15 amino acids. The DNA for the CDR3 is TGTGCCAGTAGTATAGCCGGCAGGGCGCAAGAGACCCAGTACTTC. Protein sequence: CASSIAGRAQETQYF.

The CDR3 nucleotides read TGTGCCAGCAGCCCCACCGGGGGGGCGCGGGTCTACGAGCAGTACTTC. Its translation is CASSPTGGARVYEQYF. This chain connects TRBV5-4 to TRBJ2-7; 8 bases match TRBD2. V lost 4 bases and J lost 3; bases outside the gene matches: 12. CDR3 length: 16 amino acids. CDR1 is SGHNT, CDR2 YYREEE, per germline (reference sequence).

The rearrangement links TRBV6-1 to TRBJ1-5, with no clear D. The V and J ends lost 2 bases and 4 bases respectively, with 9 bases between them. Germline V CDR1 and CDR2: MNHNS, SASEGT. This CDR3 comprises 14 residues. CDR3 coding DNA: TGTGCCAGCAGTGAACTGTCTCTAAATCAGCCCCAGCATTTT. Its protein product is CASSELSLNQPQHF.

This rearrangement joins TRBV5-1 to TRBJ1-1; no definite D call. V was pared by 1 base and J by 1 base, with 11 bases between. Germline assignment: CDR1 SGHRS and CDR2 YFSETQ. This CDR3 spans 15 amino acids. CDR3 bases: TGCGCCAGCAGCTTGAGGGCGGCATCGAACACTGAAGCTTTCTTT. Its translation: CASSLRAASNTEAFF.

The chain combines TRBV2 with TRBJ2-7; 7 bases line up with TRBD2. Germline trimming cut 7 bases from V and 0 bases from J; bases unmatched to any gene: 6. Germline-derived CDR1 and CDR2 are SNHLY and FYNNEI. CDR3 size: 14 residues. CDR3 DNA sequence: TGTGCCAGCATTTCTAGCGGCAGCTCCTACGAGCAGTACTTC. Its protein product is CASISSGSSYEQYF.

CDR3 DNA sequence: TGTGCCAGCAGCCTAAGAAACCCGGGACAGGGGGGATCCGAGCAGTTCTTC. As protein: CASSLRNPGQGGSEQFF. The rearrangement links TRBV11-3 to TRBJ2-1; 11 bases fit TRBD1. V dropped 5 bases and J dropped 10; count of bases not matched to a gene: 16. The CDR3 runs to 17 residues. Looked up from germline, CDR1 is SGHNT and CDR2 is YENEEA.